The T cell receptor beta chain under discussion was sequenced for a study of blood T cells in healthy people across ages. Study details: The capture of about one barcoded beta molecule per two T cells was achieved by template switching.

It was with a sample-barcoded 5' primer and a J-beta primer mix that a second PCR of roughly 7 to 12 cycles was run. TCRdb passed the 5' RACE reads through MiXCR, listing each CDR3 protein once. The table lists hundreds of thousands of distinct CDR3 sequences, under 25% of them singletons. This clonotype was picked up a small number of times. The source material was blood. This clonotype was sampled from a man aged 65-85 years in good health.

Written as DNA, the CDR3 is TGTGCCAGCAGGGTCAAACCGTCCGAAGGCTCCTATAATTCACCCCTCCACTTT. This encodes CASRVKPSEGSYNSPLHF. V and J are TRBV27 and TRBJ1-6; D gene ambiguous. CDR1 MNHEY and CDR2 SMNVEV come from the germline V gene (reference sequence). The ends were cut back, 6 bases at V and 0 bases at J, with 18 bases in the middle. The CDR3 consists of 18 residues.